The clone carrying this T cell receptor beta chain appeared a single time. Its specificity is not known. This sample is part of a study of chemoradiotherapy in HPV16-positive cancers. Study-level points and caveats: Non-HPV-specific T cells did not expand in tumors during treatment, whereas candidate HPV-specific clones and E7-related motifs did. The functional HPV-specific definition rests on just two HPV16-positive patients. HPV-responsive T-cell expansion during chemoradiotherapy was linked to improved recurrence-free survival in HPV16-positive patients.

The germline V gene has CDR1 MGHRA and CDR2 YSYEKL. The CDR3 length is 16 residues. V was pared by 3 bases and J by 5 bases, with 10 bases of the junction left unmatched. The table came from immunoSEQ multiplex PCR; TCRdb's copy has only in-frame clones and leaves some out. The table lists about 20,000 clones, nearly 90% of them singletons, with 2% to 2.5% in the top ten. Over chemoradiotherapy, repertoires were sampled more than once. This TCR derives from a human donor with HPV-associated anogenital cancer. J is TRBJ2-3 and V is TRBV4-1; 8 bases fit TRBD1. The sequencing used blood, collected from a patient who underwent chemoradiotherapy. The CDR3 nucleotides read TGCGCCAGCAGCCAGCGACAGGGGTCTAGTTTAGATACGCAGTATTTT. It codes for CASSQRQGSSLDTQYF.